This T cell receptor beta chain was obtained from a study of blood T cell repertoires in COVID-19. Study-wide background: Italy, Spain and the United States were the sources of the convalescent and acute COVID-19 samples.

Per the original data handling: From reference gene primer amplification, estimates of nucleated cell counts were derived. The protocol was immunoSEQ multiplex PCR, while the TCRdb copy is restricted to in-frame clones and leaves out a portion. The V and J calls and clone size were taken over from that table, and D and trimming were inferred from the DNA. The repertoire includes about 49,000 clones, around 83% of them detected once, and over 4.5% sits in the top ten. The table lists this clone with a few counts. The trim removed 0 bases at V and 6 bases at J, leaving 14 bases unmatched. CDR1 is SGHVS and CDR2 is FNYEAQ in the germline V gene. The CDR3 totals 21 residues.

The sequenced sample consisted of peripheral blood. The J gene is TRBJ2-1, the V gene TRBV7-6, with 16 bases that match TRBD2. This TCR derives from a man in his forties with active COVID-19. CDR3 DNA: TGTGCCAGCAGCTTAGCGTGGGGACTAGCGGGAGGGCCTGAGGTGGGCAATGAGCAGTTCTTC. This sequence encodes CASSLAWGLAGGPEVGNEQFF.